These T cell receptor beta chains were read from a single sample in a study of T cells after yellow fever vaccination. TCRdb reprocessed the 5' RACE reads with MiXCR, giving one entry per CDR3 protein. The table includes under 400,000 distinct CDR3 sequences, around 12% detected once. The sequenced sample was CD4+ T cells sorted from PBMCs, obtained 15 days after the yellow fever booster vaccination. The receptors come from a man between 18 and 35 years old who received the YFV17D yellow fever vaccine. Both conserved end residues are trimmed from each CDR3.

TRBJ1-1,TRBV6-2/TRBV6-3,ASSARNTEAF
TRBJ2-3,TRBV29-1,SVLGLAGTTDTQY
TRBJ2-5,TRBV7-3,ASSPPNSETQY
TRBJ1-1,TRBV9,ASSASGRDTEAF
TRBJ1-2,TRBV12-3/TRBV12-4,ASSLGQGFGYT
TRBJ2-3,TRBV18,ASSREGTGFGTDTQY
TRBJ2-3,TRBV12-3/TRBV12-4,ASRVAYTDTQY
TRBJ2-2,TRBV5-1,ASSYTGNTGELF
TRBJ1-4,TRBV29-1,SSRRISANEKLF
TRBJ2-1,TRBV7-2,ASSLDFGGTYNEQF
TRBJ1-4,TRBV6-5,ASSPGSGPEKLF
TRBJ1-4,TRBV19,ASSGREKLF
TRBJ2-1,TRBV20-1,SRTSGTHEQF
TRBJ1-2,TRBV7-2,ASSLGWGYT
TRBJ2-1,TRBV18,ASSLPPGDPYNEQF
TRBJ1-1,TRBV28,ASRSGSGAEAF
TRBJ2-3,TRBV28,ASSGGGGDTQY
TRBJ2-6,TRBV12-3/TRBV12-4,ASRLTGAGANVLT
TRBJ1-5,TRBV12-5,ASGFGDDRPQH
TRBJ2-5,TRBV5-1,ASSPGGLQETQY
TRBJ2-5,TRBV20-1,SASTGTSGVFQETQY
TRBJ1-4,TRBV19,ASSIQGWNNEKLF
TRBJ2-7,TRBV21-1,ASSKARPTYEQY
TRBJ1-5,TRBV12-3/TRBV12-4,ASSLVGGGQPQH
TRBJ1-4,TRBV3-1,ASSQRQGGEKLF
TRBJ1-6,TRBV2,ASTWTGGSYNSPLH
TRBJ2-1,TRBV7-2,ATTGGTFYNEQF